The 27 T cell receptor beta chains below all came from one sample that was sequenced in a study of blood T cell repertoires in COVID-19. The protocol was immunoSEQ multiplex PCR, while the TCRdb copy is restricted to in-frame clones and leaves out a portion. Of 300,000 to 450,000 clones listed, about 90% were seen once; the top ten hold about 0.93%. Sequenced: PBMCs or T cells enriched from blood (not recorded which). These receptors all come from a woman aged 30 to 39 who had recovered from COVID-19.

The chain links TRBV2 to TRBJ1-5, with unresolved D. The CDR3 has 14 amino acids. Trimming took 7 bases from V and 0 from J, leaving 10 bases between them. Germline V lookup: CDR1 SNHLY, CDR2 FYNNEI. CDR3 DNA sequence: TGTGCCAGCAATGCACAGAATAGCAATCAGCCCCAGCATTTT. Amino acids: CASNAQNSNQPQHF.

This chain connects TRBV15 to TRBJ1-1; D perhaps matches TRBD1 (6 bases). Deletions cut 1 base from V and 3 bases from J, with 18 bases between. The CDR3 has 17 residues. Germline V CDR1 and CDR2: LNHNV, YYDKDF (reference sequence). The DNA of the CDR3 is TGTGCCACCAGCAGAGGCGTAGGGAGACAGGTCGACACTGAAGCTTTCTTT. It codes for CATSRGVGRQVDTEAFF.

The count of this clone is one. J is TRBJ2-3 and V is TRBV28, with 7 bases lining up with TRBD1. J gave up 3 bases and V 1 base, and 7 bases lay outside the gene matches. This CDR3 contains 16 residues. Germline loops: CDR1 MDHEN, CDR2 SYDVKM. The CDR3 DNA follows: TGTGCCAGCAGTTTATCCTACAGGGGTAGGACAGATACGCAGTATTTT. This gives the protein CASSLSYRGRTDTQYF.

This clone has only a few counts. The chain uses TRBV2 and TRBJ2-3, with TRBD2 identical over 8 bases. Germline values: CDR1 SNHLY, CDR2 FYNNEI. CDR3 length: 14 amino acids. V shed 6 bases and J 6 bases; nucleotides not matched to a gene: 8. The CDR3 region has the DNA TGTGCCAGCAGGGCCGGGACTAGTGCGGATACGCAGTATTTT. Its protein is CASRAGTSADTQYF.

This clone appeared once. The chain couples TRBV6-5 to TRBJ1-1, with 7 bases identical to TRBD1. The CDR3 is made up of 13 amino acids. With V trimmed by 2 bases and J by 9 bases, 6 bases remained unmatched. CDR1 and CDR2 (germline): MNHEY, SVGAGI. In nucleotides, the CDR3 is TGTGCCAGCAGTTACCCAGGGACAGCTCAAGCTTTCTTT. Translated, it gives CASSYPGTAQAFF.

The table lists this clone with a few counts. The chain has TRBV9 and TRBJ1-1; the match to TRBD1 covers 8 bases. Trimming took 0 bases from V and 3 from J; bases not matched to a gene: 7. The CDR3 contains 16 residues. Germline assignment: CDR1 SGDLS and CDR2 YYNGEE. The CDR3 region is CASSVDYRGWDTEAFF. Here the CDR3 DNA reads TGTGCCAGCAGCGTAGACTACAGGGGGTGGGACACTGAAGCTTTCTTT.

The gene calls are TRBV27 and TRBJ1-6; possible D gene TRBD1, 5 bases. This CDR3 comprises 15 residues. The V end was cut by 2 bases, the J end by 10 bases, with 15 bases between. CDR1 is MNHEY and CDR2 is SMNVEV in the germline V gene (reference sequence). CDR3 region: CASSLEGSRGSPLHF. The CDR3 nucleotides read TGTGCCAGCAGTTTAGAGGGTTCGCGGGGCTCACCCCTCCACTTT.

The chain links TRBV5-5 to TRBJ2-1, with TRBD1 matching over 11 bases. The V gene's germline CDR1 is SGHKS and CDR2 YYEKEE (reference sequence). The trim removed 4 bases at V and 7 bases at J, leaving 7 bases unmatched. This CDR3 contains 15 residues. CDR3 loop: CASSPGQGASNEQFF. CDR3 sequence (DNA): TGTGCCAGCAGCCCAGGACAGGGGGCATCGAATGAGCAGTTCTTC. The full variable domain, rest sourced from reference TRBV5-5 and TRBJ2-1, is DAGVTQSPTHLIKTRGQQVTLRCSPISGHKSVSWYQQVLGQGPQFIFQYYEKEERGRGNFPDRFSARQFPNYSSELNVNALLLGDSALYLCASSPGQGASNEQFFGPGTRLTVL.

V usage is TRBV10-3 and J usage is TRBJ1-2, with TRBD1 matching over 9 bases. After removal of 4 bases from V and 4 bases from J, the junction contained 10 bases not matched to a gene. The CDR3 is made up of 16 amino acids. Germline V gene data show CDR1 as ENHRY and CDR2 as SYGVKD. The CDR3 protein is CAISGEGTGNSYGYTF. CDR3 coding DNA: TGTGCCATCAGTGGGGAAGGGACAGGGAACTCCTATGGCTACACCTTC.

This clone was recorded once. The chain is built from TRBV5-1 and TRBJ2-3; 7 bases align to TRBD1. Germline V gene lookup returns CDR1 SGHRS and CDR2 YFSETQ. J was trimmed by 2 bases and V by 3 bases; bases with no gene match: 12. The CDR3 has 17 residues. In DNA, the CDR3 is TGCGCCAGCAGCTCAACCCAGGGGGTCGCCTTCACAGATACGCAGTATTTT. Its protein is CASSSTQGVAFTDTQYF.

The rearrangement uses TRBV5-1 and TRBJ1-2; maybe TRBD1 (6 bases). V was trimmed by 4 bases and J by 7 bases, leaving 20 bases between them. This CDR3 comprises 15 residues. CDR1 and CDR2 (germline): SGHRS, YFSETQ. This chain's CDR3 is CASSQEQGRGAGYTF. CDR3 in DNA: TGCGCCAGCAGCCAGGAACAGGGAAGAGGTGCTGGCTACACCTTC.

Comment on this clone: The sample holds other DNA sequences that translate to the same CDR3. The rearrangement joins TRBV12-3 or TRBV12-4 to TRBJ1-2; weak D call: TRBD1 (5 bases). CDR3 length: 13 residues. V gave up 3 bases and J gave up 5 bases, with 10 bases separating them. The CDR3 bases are TGTGCCAGCAGTTTGGGGGGAAGTTATGGCTACACCTTC. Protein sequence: CASSLGGSYGYTF.

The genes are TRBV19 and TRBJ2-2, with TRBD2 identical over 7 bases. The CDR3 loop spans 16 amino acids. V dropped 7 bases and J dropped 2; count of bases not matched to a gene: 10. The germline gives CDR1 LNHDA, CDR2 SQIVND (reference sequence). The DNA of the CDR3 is TGTGCCAGTACCCGGGGACTACCAAGAAACACCGGGGAGCTGTTTTTT. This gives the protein CASTRGLPRNTGELFF.

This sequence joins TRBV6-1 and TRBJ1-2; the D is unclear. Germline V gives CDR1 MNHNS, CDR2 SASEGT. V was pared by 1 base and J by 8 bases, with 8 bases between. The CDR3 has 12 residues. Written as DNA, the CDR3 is TGTGCCAGCAGTGAAGAAGTGGCAGGCTACACCTTC. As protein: CASSEEVAGYTF.

The DNA of the CDR3 is TGTGCCACCAGCAGAGCGGGGGAAAACATTCAGTACTTC. This translates into CATSRAGENIQYF. The V gene is TRBV15, the J gene TRBJ2-4; perhaps TRBD2 as D (6 bases). Germline V gene sequence: CDR1 LNHNV, CDR2 YYDKDF (reference sequence). This CDR3 comprises 13 residues. With 1 base removed from V and 5 bases from J, the gap between germline ends came to 6 bases.

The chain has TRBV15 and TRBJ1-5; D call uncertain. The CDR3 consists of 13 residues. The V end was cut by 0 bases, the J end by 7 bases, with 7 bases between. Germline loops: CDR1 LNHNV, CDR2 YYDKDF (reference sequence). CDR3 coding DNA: TGTGCCACCAGCAGAGATCAGAACCAGCCCCAGCATTTT. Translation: CATSRDQNQPQHF.

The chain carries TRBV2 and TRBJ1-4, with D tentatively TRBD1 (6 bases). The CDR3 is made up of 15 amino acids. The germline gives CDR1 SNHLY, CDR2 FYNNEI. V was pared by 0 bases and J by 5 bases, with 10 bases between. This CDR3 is CASSEAGDTNEKLFF. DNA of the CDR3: TGTGCCAGCAGTGAAGCCGGGGACACGAATGAAAAACTGTTTTTT.

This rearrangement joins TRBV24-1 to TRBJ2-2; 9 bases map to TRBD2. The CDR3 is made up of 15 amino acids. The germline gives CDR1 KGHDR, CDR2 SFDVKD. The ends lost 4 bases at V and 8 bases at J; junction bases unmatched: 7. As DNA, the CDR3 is TGTGCCACCAGTGAAGGTAGCGGGGGACCGGGGGAGCTGTTTTTT. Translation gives CATSEGSGGPGELFF.

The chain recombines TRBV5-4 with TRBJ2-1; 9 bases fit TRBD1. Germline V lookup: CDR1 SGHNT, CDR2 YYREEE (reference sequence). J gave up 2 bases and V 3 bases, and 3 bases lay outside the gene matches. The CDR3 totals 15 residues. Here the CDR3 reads CASSSGTGTYNEQFF. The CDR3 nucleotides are TGTGCCAGCAGCTCCGGGACAGGGACCTACAATGAGCAGTTCTTC.

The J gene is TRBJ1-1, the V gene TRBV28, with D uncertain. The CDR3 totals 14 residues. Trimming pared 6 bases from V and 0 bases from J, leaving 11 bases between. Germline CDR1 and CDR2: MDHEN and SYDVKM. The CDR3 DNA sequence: TGTGCCAGCAGGCTGGTACAGATGAACACTGAAGCTTTCTTT. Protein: CASRLVQMNTEAFF.

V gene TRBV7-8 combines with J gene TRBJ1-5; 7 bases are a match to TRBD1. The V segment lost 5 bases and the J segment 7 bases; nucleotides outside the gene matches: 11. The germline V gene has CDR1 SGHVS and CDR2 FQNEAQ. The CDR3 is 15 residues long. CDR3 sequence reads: CASSADRALGQPQHF. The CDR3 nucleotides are TGTGCCAGCAGCGCCGACAGGGCGCTGGGCCAGCCCCAGCATTTT.

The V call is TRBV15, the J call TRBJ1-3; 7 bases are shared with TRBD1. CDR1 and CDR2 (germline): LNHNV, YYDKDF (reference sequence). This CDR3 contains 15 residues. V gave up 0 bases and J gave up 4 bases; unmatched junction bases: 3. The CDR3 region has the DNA TGTGCCACCAGCAGAGATACAGGGGTCGGAAACACCATATATTTT. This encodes CATSRDTGVGNTIYF.

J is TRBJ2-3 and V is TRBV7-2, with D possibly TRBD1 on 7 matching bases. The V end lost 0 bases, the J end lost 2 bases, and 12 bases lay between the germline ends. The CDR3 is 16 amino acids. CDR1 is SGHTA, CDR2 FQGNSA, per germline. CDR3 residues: CASSLAPGGNTDTQYF. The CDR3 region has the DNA TGTGCCAGCAGCTTAGCCCCAGGGGGGAACACAGATACGCAGTATTTT.

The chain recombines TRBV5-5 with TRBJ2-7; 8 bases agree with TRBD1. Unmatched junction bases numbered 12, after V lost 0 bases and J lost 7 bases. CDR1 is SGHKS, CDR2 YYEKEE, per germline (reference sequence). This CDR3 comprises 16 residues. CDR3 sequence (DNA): TGTGCCAGCAGCTTGGCCTCGCAGGGGGCATCGGGGGAGCAGTACTTC. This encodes CASSLASQGASGEQYF.

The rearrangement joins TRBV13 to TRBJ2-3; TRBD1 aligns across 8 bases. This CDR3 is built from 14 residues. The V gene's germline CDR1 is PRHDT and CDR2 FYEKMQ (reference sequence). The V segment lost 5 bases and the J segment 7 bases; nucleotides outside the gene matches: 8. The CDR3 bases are TGTGCCAGCAGCGAGGGACAGGCCGTTTATACGCAGTATTTT. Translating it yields CASSEGQAVYTQYF.

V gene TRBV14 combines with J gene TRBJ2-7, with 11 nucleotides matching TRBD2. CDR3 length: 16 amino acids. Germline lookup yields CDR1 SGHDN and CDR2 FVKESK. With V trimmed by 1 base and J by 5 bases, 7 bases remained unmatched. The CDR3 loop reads CASSQVGLAGGNEQYF. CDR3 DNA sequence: TGTGCCAGCAGCCAAGTAGGGCTAGCGGGGGGCAACGAGCAGTACTTC.

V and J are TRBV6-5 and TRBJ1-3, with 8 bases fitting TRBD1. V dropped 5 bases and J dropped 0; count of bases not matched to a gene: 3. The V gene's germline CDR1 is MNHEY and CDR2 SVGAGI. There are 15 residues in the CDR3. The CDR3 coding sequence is TGTGCCAGCAGTCGGACAGGGAGCTCTGGAAACACCATATATTTT. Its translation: CASSRTGSSGNTIYF.